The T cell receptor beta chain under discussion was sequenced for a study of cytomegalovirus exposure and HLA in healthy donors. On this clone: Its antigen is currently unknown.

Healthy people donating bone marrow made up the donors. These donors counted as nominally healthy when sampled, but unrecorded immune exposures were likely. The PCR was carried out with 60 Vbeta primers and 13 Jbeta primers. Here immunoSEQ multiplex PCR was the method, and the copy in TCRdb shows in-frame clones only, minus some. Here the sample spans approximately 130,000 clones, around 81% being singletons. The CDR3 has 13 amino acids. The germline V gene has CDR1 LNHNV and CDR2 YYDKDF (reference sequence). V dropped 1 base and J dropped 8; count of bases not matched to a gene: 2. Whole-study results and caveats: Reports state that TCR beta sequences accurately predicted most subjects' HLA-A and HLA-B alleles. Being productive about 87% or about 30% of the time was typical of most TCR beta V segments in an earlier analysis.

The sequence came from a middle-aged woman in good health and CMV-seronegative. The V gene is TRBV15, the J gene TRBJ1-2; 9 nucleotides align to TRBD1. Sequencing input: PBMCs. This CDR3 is CATSRVGTGGYTF. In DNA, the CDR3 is TGTGCCACCAGCAGAGTAGGGACAGGGGGCTACACCTTC.